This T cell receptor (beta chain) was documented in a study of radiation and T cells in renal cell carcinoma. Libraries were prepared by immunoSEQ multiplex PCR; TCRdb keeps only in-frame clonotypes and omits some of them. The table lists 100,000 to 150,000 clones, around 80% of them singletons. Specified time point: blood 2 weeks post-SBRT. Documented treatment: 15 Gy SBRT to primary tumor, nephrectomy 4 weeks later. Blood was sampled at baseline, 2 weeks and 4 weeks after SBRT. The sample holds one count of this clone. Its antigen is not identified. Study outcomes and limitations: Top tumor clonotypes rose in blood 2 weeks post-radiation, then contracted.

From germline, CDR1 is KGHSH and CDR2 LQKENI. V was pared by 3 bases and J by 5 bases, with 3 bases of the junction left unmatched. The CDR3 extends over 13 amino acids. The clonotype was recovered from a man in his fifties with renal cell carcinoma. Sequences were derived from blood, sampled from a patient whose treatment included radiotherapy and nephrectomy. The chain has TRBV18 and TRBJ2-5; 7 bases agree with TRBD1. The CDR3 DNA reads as TGTGCCAGCTCACCTACAGGGGACGAGACCCAGTACTTC. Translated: CASSPTGDETQYF.